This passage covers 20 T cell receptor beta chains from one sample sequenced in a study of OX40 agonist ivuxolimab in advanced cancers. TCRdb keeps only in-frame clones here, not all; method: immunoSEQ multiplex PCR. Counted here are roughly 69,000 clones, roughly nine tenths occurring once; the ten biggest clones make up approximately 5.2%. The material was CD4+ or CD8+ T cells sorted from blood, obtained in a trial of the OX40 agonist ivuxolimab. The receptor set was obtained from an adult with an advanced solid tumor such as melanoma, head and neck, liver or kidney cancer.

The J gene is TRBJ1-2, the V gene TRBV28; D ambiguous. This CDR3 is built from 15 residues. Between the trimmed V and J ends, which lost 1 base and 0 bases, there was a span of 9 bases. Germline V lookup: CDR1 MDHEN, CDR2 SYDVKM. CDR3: CASSLSSRPNYGYTF. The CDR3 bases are TGTGCCAGCAGTTTATCCTCCAGACCTAACTATGGCTACACCTTC.

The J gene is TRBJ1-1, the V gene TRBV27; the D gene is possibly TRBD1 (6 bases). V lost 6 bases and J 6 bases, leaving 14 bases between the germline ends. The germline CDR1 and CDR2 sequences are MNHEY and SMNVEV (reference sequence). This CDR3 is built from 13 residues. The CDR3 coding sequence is TGTGCCAGCAGGAGGGGGTCGGTGTCTGAAGCTTTCTTT. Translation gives CASRRGSVSEAFF.

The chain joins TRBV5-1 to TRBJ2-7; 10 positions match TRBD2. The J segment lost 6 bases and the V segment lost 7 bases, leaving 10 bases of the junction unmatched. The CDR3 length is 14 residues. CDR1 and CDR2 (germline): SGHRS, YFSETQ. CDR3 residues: CASGTSAGPSEQYF. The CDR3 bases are TGCGCCAGCGGGACTAGCGCTGGGCCTAGCGAGCAGTACTTC. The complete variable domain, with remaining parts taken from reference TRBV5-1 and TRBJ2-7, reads KAGVTQTPRYLIKTRGQQVTLSCSPISGHRSVSWYQQTPGQGLQFLFEYFSETQRNKGNFPGRFSGRQFSNSRSEMNVSTLELGDSALYLCASGTSAGPSEQYFGPGTRLTVT.

The CDR3 protein is CASSLWAGGTDTQYF. The DNA of the CDR3 is TGTGCCAGCAGTTTATGGGCAGGGGGCACAGATACGCAGTATTTT. The chain joins TRBV28 to TRBJ2-3; D is possibly TRBD1 (6 bases). The CDR3 consists of 15 residues. Trimming removed 0 bases from V and 1 base from J, with 8 bases in between. The germline CDR1 and CDR2 sequences are MDHEN and SYDVKM. The variable domain in full, completed from reference TRBV28 and TRBJ2-3, reads DVKVTQSSRYLVKRTGEKVFLECVQDMDHENMFWYRQDPGLGLRLIYFSYDVKMKEKGDIPEGYSVSREKKERFSLILESASTNQTSMYLCASSLWAGGTDTQYFGPGTRLTVL.

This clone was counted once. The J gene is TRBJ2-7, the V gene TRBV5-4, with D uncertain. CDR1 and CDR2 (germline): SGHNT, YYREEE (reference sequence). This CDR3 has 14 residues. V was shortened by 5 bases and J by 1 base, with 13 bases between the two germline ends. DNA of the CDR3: TGTGCCAGCAGACGAGTCCTAGATTCCTACGAGCAGTACTTC. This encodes CASRRVLDSYEQYF.

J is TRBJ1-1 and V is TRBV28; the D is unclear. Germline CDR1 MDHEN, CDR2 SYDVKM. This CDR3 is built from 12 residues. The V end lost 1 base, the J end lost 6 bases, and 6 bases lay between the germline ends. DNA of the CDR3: TGTGCCAGCAGTTTATTTGTCTCTGAAGCTTTCTTT. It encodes CASSLFVSEAFF.

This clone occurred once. The chain's CDR3 is CASRTTGGFGYTF. Here the CDR3 DNA reads TGTGCCAGCAGGACAACAGGGGGCTTTGGCTACACCTTC. This chain joins TRBV28 and TRBJ1-2, with TRBD1 identical over 9 bases. The CDR3 extends over 13 amino acids. J gave up 7 bases and V 6 bases, and 6 bases lay outside the gene matches. In germline, CDR1 is MDHEN, CDR2 SYDVKM.

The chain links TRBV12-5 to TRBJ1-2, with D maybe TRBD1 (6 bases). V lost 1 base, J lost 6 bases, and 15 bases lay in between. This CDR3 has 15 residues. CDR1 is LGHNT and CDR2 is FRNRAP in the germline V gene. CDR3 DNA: TGTGCTAGTGGTTTGGCCCTCTCAGGGGTGGATGGCTACACCTTC. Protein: CASGLALSGVDGYTF. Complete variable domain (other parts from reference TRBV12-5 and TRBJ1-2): DARVTQTPRHKVTEMGQEVTMRCQPILGHNTVFWYRQTMMQGLELLAYFRNRAPLDDSGMPKDRFSAEMPDATLATLKIQPSEPRDSAVYFCASGLALSGVDGYTFGSGTRLTVV.

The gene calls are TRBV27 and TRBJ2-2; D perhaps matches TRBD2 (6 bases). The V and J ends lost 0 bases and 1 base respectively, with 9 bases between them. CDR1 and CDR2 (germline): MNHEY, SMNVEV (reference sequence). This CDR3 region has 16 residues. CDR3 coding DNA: TGTGCCAGCAGTTTATCCGGGGGAGTGAACACCGGGGAGCTGTTTTTT. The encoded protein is CASSLSGGVNTGELFF.

The CDR3 nucleotides are TGTGCCAGCAGCTTGAGCGGAGGGGTGGGCACGACTTTCTTT. The encoded protein is CASSLSGGVGTTFF. The chain uses TRBV5-4 and TRBJ1-1; weak D call: TRBD1 (5 bases). The CDR3 totals 14 residues. V dropped 1 base and J dropped 12 bases, with 19 bases sitting between them. Germline assignment: CDR1 SGHNT and CDR2 YYREEE (reference sequence).

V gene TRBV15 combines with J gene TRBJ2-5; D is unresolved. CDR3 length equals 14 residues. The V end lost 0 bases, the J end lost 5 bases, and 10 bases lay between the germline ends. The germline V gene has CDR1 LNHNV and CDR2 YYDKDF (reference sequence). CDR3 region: CATSRERVAETQYF. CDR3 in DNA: TGTGCCACCAGCAGAGAGAGAGTCGCGGAGACCCAGTACTTC.

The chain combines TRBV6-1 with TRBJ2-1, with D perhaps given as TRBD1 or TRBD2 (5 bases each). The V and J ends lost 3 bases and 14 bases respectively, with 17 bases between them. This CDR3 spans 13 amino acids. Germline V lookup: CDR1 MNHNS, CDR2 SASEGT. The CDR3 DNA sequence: TGTGCCAGCAGTGAGTGGGGACCCGCCTGGGAGTTCTTC. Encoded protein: CASSEWGPAWEFF.

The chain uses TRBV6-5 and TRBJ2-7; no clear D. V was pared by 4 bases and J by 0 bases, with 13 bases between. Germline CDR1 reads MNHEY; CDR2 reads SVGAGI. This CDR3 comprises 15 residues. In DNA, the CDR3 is TGTGCCAGCAGTTCCCCCCGGGCCCGCTCCTACGAGCAGTACTTC. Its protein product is CASSSPRARSYEQYF.

The CDR3, as DNA: TGTGCCAGCAGTGGCCAGGGGAACACCGGGGAGCTGTTTTTT. It translates to CASSGQGNTGELFF. This chain uses TRBV6-4 with TRBJ2-2, with D possibly matching TRBD1 (5 bases). V was clipped by 4 bases and J by 1 base, with 7 bases between them. This CDR3 has 14 amino acids. Germline-derived CDR1 and CDR2 are MRHNA and SNTAGT.

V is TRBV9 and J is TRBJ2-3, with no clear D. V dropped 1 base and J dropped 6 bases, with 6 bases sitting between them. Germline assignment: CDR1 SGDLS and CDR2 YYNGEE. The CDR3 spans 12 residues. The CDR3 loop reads CASSVLSDTQYF. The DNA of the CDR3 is TGTGCCAGCAGCGTACTATCCGATACGCAGTATTTT.

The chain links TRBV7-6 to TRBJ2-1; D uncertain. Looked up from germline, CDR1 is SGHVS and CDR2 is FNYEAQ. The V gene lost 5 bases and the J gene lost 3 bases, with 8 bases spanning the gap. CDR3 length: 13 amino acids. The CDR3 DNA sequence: TGTGCCAGCAGCCACAAACACTACAATGAGCAGTTCTTC. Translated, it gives CASSHKHYNEQFF.

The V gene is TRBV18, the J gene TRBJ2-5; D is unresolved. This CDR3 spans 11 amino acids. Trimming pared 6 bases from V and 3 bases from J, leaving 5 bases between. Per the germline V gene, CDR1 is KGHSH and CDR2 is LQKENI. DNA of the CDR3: TGTGCCAGCTCCGACAAAGAGACCCAGTACTTC. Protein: CASSDKETQYF. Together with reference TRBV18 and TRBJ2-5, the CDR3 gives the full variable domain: NAGVMQNPRHLVRRRGQEARLRCSPMKGHSHVYWYRQLPEEGLKFMVYLQKENIIDESGMPKERFSAEFPKEGPSILRIQQVVRGDSAAYFCASSDKETQYFGPGTRLLVL.

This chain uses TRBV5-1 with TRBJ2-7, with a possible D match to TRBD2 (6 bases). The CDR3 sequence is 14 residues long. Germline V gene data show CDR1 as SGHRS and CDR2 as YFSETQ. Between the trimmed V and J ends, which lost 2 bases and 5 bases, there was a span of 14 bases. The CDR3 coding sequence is TGCGCCAGCAGCTTCAATTCGCGGGGAGACGAGCAGTACTTC. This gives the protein CASSFNSRGDEQYF.

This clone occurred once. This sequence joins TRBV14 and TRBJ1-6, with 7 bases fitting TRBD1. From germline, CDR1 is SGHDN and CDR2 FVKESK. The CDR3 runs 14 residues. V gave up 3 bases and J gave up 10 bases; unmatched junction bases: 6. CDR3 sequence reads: CASSQNRGRSPLHF. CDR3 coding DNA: TGTGCCAGCAGCCAGAACAGGGGTCGATCACCCCTCCACTTT.

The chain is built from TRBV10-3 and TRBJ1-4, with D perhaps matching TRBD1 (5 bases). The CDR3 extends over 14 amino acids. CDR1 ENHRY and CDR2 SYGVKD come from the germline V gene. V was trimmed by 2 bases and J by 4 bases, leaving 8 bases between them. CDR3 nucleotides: TGTGCCATCAGTGAGATGGGGGTTAATGAAAAACTGTTTTTT. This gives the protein CAISEMGVNEKLFF.